This is a list of T cell receptor beta chains from one sample in a study of CD8+ T cells in alopecia areata. TCRdb's copy holds only in-frame clones and misses some; the assay was immunoSEQ multiplex PCR. The table includes fewer than 250,000 clones, about two fifths detected once. The material was CD4+ T cells sorted from blood, obtained between weeks 30 and 35, from a patient treated with tofacitinib. All receptors come from a human donor with alopecia areata. The CDR3 runs from the conserved cysteine through the conserved F or W. The order of the fields is D gene, clone size, J gene, V gene, CDR3 protein, CDR3 DNA. D genes are given only for firm matches. Only some rows state a clone size, as once, few, many or a class for expanded clones.

d_call: TRBD2
clone_size: few
j_call: TRBJ2-7
v_call: TRBV11-2
cdr3_aa: CASSLSSGLTYEQYF
cdr3_nt: TGTGCCAGCAGCTTGTCTAGCGGCCTCACCTACGAGCAGTACTTC

d_call: -
clone_size: once
j_call: TRBJ1-5
v_call: TRBV6-6
cdr3_aa: CASTIRGGNQPQHF
cdr3_nt: TGTGCCAGCACCATTCGGGGGGGCAATCAGCCCCAGCATTTT

d_call: -
clone_size: -
j_call: TRBJ2-1
v_call: TRBV10-1
cdr3_aa: CASSDYNEQFF
cdr3_nt: TGCGCCAGCAGTGATTACAATGAGCAGTTCTTC

d_call: -
clone_size: -
j_call: TRBJ1-1
v_call: TRBV2
cdr3_aa: CASSEQGMNEAFF
cdr3_nt: TGTGCCAGCAGTGAGCAAGGCATGAATGAAGCTTTCTTT

d_call: -
clone_size: -
j_call: TRBJ2-6
v_call: TRBV19
cdr3_aa: CATRGDGANVLTF
cdr3_nt: TGTGCCACCAGAGGAGACGGGGCCAACGTCCTGACTTTC

d_call: -
clone_size: few
j_call: TRBJ1-5
v_call: TRBV10-3
cdr3_aa: CAISSGSHQPQHF
cdr3_nt: TGTGCCATCAGTTCGGGGTCCCATCAGCCCCAGCATTTT

d_call: -
clone_size: -
j_call: TRBJ2-7
v_call: TRBV29-1
cdr3_aa: CSVFRDNHEQYF
cdr3_nt: TGCAGCGTTTTCCGGGACAACCACGAGCAGTACTTC

d_call: -
clone_size: once
j_call: TRBJ2-6
v_call: TRBV5-1
cdr3_aa: CASSLHDGAEANVLTF
cdr3_nt: TGCGCCAGCAGCTTGCATGACGGGGCTGAGGCCAACGTCCTGACTTTC

d_call: -
clone_size: -
j_call: TRBJ2-3
v_call: TRBV7-9
cdr3_aa: CASSSQTGSTDTQYF
cdr3_nt: TGTGCCAGCAGCTCCCAGACAGGAAGCACAGATACGCAGTATTTT

d_call: TRBD2
clone_size: few
j_call: TRBJ2-1
v_call: TRBV29-1
cdr3_aa: CSVRPPKRELYYNEQFF
cdr3_nt: TGCAGCGTCCGACCGCCCAAGCGGGAGCTGTATTACAATGAGCAGTTCTTC

d_call: -
clone_size: -
j_call: TRBJ2-7
v_call: TRBV5-5
cdr3_aa: CASSLAVPPYEQYF
cdr3_nt: TGTGCCAGCAGCTTGGCCGTGCCGCCCTACGAGCAGTACTTC

d_call: TRBD1
clone_size: -
j_call: TRBJ1-4
v_call: TRBV13
cdr3_aa: CASSARGDRNEKLFF
cdr3_nt: TGTGCCAGCAGCGCCAGGGGGGATAGGAATGAAAAACTGTTTTTT

d_call: TRBD2
clone_size: -
j_call: TRBJ2-3
v_call: TRBV30
cdr3_aa: CAWSPGLSGRGDTQYF
cdr3_nt: TGTGCCTGGAGTCCAGGACTGAGCGGGAGGGGAGATACGCAGTATTTT

d_call: TRBD1
clone_size: few
j_call: TRBJ2-5
v_call: TRBV14
cdr3_aa: CASSFRQGDF
cdr3_nt: TGTGCCAGCAGCTTCCGACAGGGAGACTTC

d_call: TRBD2
clone_size: -
j_call: TRBJ2-2
v_call: TRBV7-6
cdr3_aa: CASSLTGLATGELFF
cdr3_nt: TGTGCCAGCAGCTTAACGGGACTAGCCACCGGGGAGCTGTTTTTT

d_call: -
clone_size: -
j_call: TRBJ2-3
v_call: TRBV7-9
cdr3_aa: CASSLQGLTTDTQYF
cdr3_nt: TGTGCCAGCAGCTTACAGGGGCTTACCACAGATACGCAGTATTTT

d_call: -
clone_size: many
j_call: TRBJ1-1
v_call: TRBV27
cdr3_aa: CASSLVPMNTEAFF
cdr3_nt: TGTGCCAGCAGTTTAGTCCCAATGAACACTGAAGCTTTCTTT

d_call: TRBD1
clone_size: few
j_call: TRBJ1-2
v_call: TRBV19
cdr3_aa: CASIRTGTGGGFYGYTF
cdr3_nt: TGTGCCAGTATCCGGACCGGGACAGGGGGAGGTTTTTATGGCTACACCTTC

d_call: -
clone_size: -
j_call: TRBJ2-1
v_call: TRBV4-2
cdr3_aa: CASSQDLPAGSSYNEQFF
cdr3_nt: TGTGCCAGCAGCCAAGATTTGCCAGCGGGTAGCTCCTACAATGAGCAGTTCTTC